The 8 T cell receptor beta chains in this list originate from one sample, sequenced in a study of CD8 T cells in Susac syndrome. An amount of RNA that ranged from roughly 0.45 to 1 ug was reverse transcribed with random hexamers. TCRdb processed the immunoSEQ multiplex PCR reads anew with MiXCR; each CDR3 protein has one entry. The sample holds 130,000 or so distinct CDR3 sequences; roughly 96% are singletons and the top ten take approximately 0.11%. Sequenced: CD4+ T cells from PBMCs. These receptors were collected from a human donor with multiple sclerosis.

This clonotype was picked up one time. The chain couples TRBV29-1 to TRBJ2-7; maybe TRBD1 (6 bases). The CDR3 loop spans 13 amino acids. The germline V gene encodes CDR1 SQVTM and CDR2 ANQGSEA. V was cut by 4 bases and J by 4 bases, with 14 bases left in between. The CDR3 DNA is TGCAGCGTTGGGGCCGGGACACTTTACGAGCAGTACTTC. Translation gives CSVGAGTLYEQYF.

This clonotype was detected a few times. This sequence joins TRBV4-1 and TRBJ1-6; D gene unclear. This CDR3 contains 17 residues. Germline CDR1 MGHRA, CDR2 YSYEKL. Deletions cut 0 bases from V and 7 bases from J, with 16 bases between. The CDR3 DNA is TGCGCCAGCAGCCAAGATGCGTCGGGCCAGGAGAATTCACCCCTCCACTTT. The encoded protein is CASSQDASGQENSPLHF.

CDR3 nucleotide sequence: TGTGCCAGCAGCCAAGGACCTAACCAAGAGACCCAGTACTTC. Translated, it gives CASSQGPNQETQYF. The J gene is TRBJ2-5, the V gene TRBV3-1; D gene ambiguous. V dropped 1 base and J dropped 0 bases, with 6 bases sitting between them. Germline CDR1 is LGHDT and CDR2 is YNNKEL (reference sequence). The CDR3 extends over 14 amino acids.

The chain combines TRBV6-2 or TRBV6-3 with TRBJ2-5; the match to TRBD2 covers 9 bases. The germline V gene has CDR1 MNHEY and CDR2 SVGEGT. The CDR3 extends over 14 amino acids. V was clipped by 6 bases and J by 5 bases; unmatched bases: 7. This CDR3 reads CASRRSGGAETQYF. The CDR3 coding sequence is TGTGCCAGCAGACGTAGCGGGGGCGCGGAGACCCAGTACTTC.

The chain employs TRBV15 and TRBJ2-7; D gene unclear. The CDR3 contains 12 residues. Germline V gene data show CDR1 as LNHNV and CDR2 as YYDKDF (reference sequence). V lost 0 bases to trimming and J lost 5 bases, with 5 bases between them. CDR3 sequence (DNA): TGTGCCACCAGCAGAGATCTACACGAGCAGTACTTC. Protein product: CATSRDLHEQYF.

The chain combines TRBV20-1 with TRBJ2-3; weak D call: TRBD2 (6 bases). The CDR3 contains 14 residues. Trimming removed 6 bases at V and 0 bases at J, with 13 bases between. The germline V gene has CDR1 DFQATT and CDR2 SNEGSKA (reference sequence). The CDR3 sequence is CSARGSGSTDTQYF. CDR3 bases: TGCAGTGCGCGGGGAAGCGGGAGCACAGATACGCAGTATTTT.

CDR3 nucleotides: TGCAGTGCCCCCTTATCGGGGGTTTCGAACACTGAAGCTTTCTTT. Protein sequence: CSAPLSGVSNTEAFF. The chain has TRBV20-1 and TRBJ1-1, with a tentative D call TRBD1 (5 bases). Germline V gene sequence: CDR1 DFQATT, CDR2 SNEGSKA (reference sequence). The length of the CDR3 is 15 residues. V lost 6 bases and J lost 1, with 18 bases in between.

The rearrangement links TRBV20-1 to TRBJ1-5, with D hard to call. Between the trimmed V and J ends, which lost 6 bases and 4 bases, there was a span of 10 bases. Germline V gene data show CDR1 as DFQATT and CDR2 as SNEGSKA (reference sequence). The CDR3 consists of 12 residues. The CDR3 bases are TGCAGTGCCGCCCGTGAGAATCAGCCCCAGCATTTT. Translated: CSAARENQPQHF.